The T cell receptor beta chain described here comes from a study of human T cells and chemical hapten exposure. For the study at large: Patch tests put 0.01% DPC on the upper back, and the results were checked at 6 days.

From the RACE reads, TCRdb called clonotypes with MiXCR, one entry per CDR3 protein. Here the sample spans 70,000 to 75,000 distinct CDR3 sequences, about 31% being singletons. The CDR3 runs 14 residues. V was shortened by 0 bases and J by 4 bases, with 9 bases between the two germline ends. CDR1 and CDR2 from the germline V gene are SGHVS and FNYEAQ. Time point: patch test 1, 2 weeks after DPC sensitization. Documented treatment: therapeutic diphenylcyclopropenone sensitization with weekly scalp DPC. The chain combines TRBV7-6 with TRBJ2-5; weak D call: TRBD1 (6 bases). The TCR comes from a man aged 35 to 55 with alopecia areata. Some clones in this sample may be carry-over from other donors' samples. This sample comprised whole blood, obtained in connection with sensitization to the hapten diphenylcyclopropenone (DPC). In DNA, the CDR3 is TGTGCCAGCAGCTTAGCAGTGGGGGCAGAGACCCAGTACTTC. Its protein product is CASSLAVGAETQYF.